Below are 9 T cell receptor beta chains sequenced from a single sample in a study of blood T cell repertoires in COVID-19. Data came from immunoSEQ multiplex PCR; TCRdb stores just in-frame clones and leaves some out. The data contain a few hundred thousand clones, approximately 89% of them singletons. The sample comprised peripheral blood. These receptors came from a woman aged 60 to 75 with COVID-19, enrolled during active disease.

The rearrangement links TRBV2 to TRBJ2-2; possible D gene TRBD2, 6 bases. The V gene's germline CDR1 is SNHLY and CDR2 FYNNEI. CDR3 size: 12 residues. The V and J ends lost 8 bases and 5 bases respectively, with 9 bases between them. The CDR3, as DNA: TGTGCCAGCGGGGGGTATACCGGGGAGCTGTTTTTT. It specifies CASGGYTGELFF.

For the CDR3, the DNA is TGTGCCAGCGGGGATTGGGACAGTACCACTGAAGCTTTCTTT. Its protein product is CASGDWDSTTEAFF. The J gene is TRBJ1-1, the V gene TRBV6-5; the match to TRBD1 covers 7 bases. The CDR3 is 14 amino acids. Germline lookup yields CDR1 MNHEY and CDR2 SVGAGI. The ends lost 8 bases at V and 4 bases at J; junction bases unmatched: 10.

V gene TRBV4-1 combines with J gene TRBJ2-6; 7 bases align to TRBD1. CDR1 and CDR2 from the germline V gene are MGHRA and YSYEKL. Trimming cost V 3 bases and J 0 bases; bases outside gene matches: 11. The CDR3 runs to 19 residues. CDR3 bases: TGCGCCAGCAGCCATATCCTGGGACAGTCAAGCTCTGGGGCCAACGTCCTGACTTTC. This codes for CASSHILGQSSSGANVLTF.

V is TRBV6-6 and J is TRBJ1-5; perhaps TRBD1 as D (5 bases). Trimming left V 7 bases short and J 5 bases short, with 12 bases between. CDR3 length: 13 amino acids. Germline V gene lookup returns CDR1 MNHNY and CDR2 SVGAGI (reference sequence). The CDR3 coding sequence is TGTGCCAGCAACGGACACCTCCATCAGCCCCAGCATTTT. Residues: CASNGHLHQPQHF.

The rearrangement links TRBV5-6 to TRBJ1-1, with D possibly being TRBD1 (5 bases). The CDR3 length is 16 residues. CDR1 and CDR2 from the germline V gene are SGHDT and YYEEEE. Trimming pared 2 bases from V and 3 bases from J, leaving 17 bases between. DNA for the CDR3: TGTGCCAGCAGCTTAGCAGGGCCCCATTGGGACACTGAAGCTTTCTTT. It codes for CASSLAGPHWDTEAFF.

The count of this clone is one. The V gene is TRBV7-9, the J gene TRBJ2-5; 11 bases line up with TRBD2. Germline-derived CDR1 and CDR2 are SEHNR and FQNEAQ (reference sequence). The CDR3 is made up of 15 amino acids. V trimming: 6 bases; J trimming: 9 bases; junction bases outside the gene matches: 12. CDR3 amino acids: CASRRTSGGPEAQYF. The CDR3 region has the DNA TGTGCCAGCAGACGTACTAGCGGGGGACCCGAAGCCCAGTACTTC.

The chain uses TRBV29-1 and TRBJ1-1, with D tentatively TRBD1 (5 bases). The CDR3 consists of 15 residues. The V gene lost 3 bases and the J gene lost 0 bases, with 14 bases spanning the gap. Looked up from germline, CDR1 is SQVTM and CDR2 is ANQGSEA. The CDR3 nucleotides read TGCAGCGTTGACCCCTTGGGACTCCTGAACACTGAAGCTTTCTTT. It yields the protein CSVDPLGLLNTEAFF. Full variable domain (rest looked up from reference TRBV29-1 and TRBJ1-1): SAVISQKPSRDICQRGTSLTIQCQVDSQVTMMFWYRQQPGQSLTLIATANQGSEATYESGFVIDKFPISRPNLTFSTLTVSNMSPEDSSIYLCSVDPLGLLNTEAFFGQGTRLTVV.

The chain joins TRBV5-1 to TRBJ1-2; 7 bases agree with TRBD1. There are 15 residues in the CDR3. Germline CDR1 SGHRS, CDR2 YFSETQ. J gave up 6 bases and V 3 bases, and 11 bases lay outside the gene matches. CDR3 region: CASSWSTTGADGYTF. CDR3 nucleotide sequence: TGCGCCAGCAGCTGGAGCACTACAGGGGCCGATGGCTACACCTTC.

This clone was seen once. This chain connects TRBV9 to TRBJ1-1, with 10 bases that match TRBD1. The CDR3 consists of 15 residues. The germline gives CDR1 SGDLS, CDR2 YYNGEE. The J segment lost 4 bases and the V segment lost 4 bases, leaving 7 bases of the junction unmatched. CDR3 sequence reads: CASSPTGGMGTEAFF. The CDR3 DNA reads TGTGCCAGCAGCCCGACAGGGGGCATGGGCACTGAAGCTTTCTTT.